The clone carrying this TCR beta chain was seen at least ten times. The antigen is not known. This sample is part of a study of T cell repertoires in cytomegalovirus infection. Overall study context: Signatures in public TCR beta sequences pointed to both CMV infection and matching HLA type. General study results and limits: HLA-C-restricted TCR beta clonotypes specific for CMV led the ex vivo response.

TCRdb independently ran MiXCR on the reads; one entry per CDR3 protein. Of fewer than 300,000 distinct CDR3 sequences listed, about 23% were seen once; the top ten hold 14%. V lost 1 base, J lost 7 bases, and 8 bases lay in between. The CDR3 runs 12 residues. In germline, CDR1 is SGHTA, CDR2 FQGNSA. The TCR originated in a human donor in good health (CMV status not recorded). Some clones in this sample may be carry-over from other donors' samples. The V gene is TRBV7-2, the J gene TRBJ2-7; D call uncertain. Sequenced material: PBMCs. DNA of the CDR3: TGTGCCAGCAGCTTAGTTGGGCGAGAGCAGTACTTC. This translates into CASSLVGREQYF.